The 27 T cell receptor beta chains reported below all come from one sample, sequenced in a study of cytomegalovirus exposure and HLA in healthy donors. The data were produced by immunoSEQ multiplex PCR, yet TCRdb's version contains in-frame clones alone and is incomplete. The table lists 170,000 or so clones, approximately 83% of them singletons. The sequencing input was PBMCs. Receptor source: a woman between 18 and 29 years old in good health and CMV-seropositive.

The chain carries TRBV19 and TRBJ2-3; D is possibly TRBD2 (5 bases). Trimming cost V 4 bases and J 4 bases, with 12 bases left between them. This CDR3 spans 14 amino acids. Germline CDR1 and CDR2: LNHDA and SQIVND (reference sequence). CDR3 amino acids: CASSKVGVSDTQYF. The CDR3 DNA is TGTGCCAGTAGTAAGGTCGGGGTCTCAGATACGCAGTATTTT.

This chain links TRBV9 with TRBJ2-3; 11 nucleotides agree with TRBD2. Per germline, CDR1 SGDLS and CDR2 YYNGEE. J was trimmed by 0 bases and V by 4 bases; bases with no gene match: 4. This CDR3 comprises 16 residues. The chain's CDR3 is CASSSRLAGSTDTQYF. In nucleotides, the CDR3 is TGTGCCAGCAGCTCAAGACTAGCGGGGAGCACAGATACGCAGTATTTT.

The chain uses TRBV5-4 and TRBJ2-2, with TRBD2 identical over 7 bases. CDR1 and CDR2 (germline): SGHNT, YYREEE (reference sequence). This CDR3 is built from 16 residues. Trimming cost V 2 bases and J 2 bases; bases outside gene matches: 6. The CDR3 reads CASSLSWGGNTGELFF. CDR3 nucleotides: TGTGCCAGCAGCTTATCTTGGGGGGGAAACACCGGGGAGCTGTTTTTT.

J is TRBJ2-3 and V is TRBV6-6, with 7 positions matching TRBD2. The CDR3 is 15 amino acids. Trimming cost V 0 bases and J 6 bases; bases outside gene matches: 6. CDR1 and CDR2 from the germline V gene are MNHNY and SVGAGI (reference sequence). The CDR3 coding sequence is TGTGCCAGCAGTTACTCGGGGGGGTTTACGGATACGCAGTATTTT. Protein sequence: CASSYSGGFTDTQYF.

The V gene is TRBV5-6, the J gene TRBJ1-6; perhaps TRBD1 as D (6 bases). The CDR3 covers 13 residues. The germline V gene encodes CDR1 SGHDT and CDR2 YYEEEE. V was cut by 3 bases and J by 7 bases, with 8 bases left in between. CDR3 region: CASSSQGNSPLHF. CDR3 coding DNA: TGTGCCAGCAGCTCCCAGGGGAATTCACCCCTCCACTTT.

The CDR3 coding sequence is TGCGCCAGCAGCTTTTGGTACCCGGGCTACGAGCAGTACTTC. Protein: CASSFWYPGYEQYF. This chain connects TRBV5-1 to TRBJ2-7; D remains ambiguous. The V gene lost 2 bases and the J gene lost 3 bases, with 12 bases spanning the gap. The germline gives CDR1 SGHRS, CDR2 YFSETQ. The CDR3 is 14 residues long.

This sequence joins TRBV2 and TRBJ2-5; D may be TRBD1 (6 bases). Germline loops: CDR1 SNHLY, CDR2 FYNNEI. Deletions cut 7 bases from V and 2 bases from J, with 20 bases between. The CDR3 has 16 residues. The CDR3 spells CASKNAAVDRQETQYF. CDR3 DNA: TGTGCCAGCAAAAACGCCGCGGTGGACAGACAAGAGACCCAGTACTTC.

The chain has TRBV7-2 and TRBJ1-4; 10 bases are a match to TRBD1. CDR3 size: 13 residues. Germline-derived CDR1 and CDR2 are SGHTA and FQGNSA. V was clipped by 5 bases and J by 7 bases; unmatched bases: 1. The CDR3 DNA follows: TGTGCCAGCAGCCGGGACAGGGGTGAAAAACTGTTTTTT. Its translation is CASSRDRGEKLFF. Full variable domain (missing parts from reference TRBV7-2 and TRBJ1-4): GAGVSQSPSNKVTEKGKDVELRCDPISGHTALYWYRQSLGQGLEFLIYFQGNSAPDKSGLPSDRFSAERTGGSVSTLTIQRTQQEDSAVYLCASSRDRGEKLFFGSGTQLSVL.

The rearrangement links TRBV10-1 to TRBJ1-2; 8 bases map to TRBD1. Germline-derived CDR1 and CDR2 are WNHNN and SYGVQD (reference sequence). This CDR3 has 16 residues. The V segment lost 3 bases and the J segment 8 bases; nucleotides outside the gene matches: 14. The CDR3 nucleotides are TGCGCCAGCAGTGACTCAACCGGACAGGGTCTAGAGGGCTACACCTTC. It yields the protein CASSDSTGQGLEGYTF.

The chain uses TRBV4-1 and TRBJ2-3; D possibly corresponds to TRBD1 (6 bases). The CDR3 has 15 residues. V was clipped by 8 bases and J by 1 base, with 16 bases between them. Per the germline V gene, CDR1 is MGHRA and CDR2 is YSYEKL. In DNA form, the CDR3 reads TGCGCCAGCGCCAATGGGGGCGGACGCACAGATACGCAGTATTTT. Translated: CASANGGGRTDTQYF.

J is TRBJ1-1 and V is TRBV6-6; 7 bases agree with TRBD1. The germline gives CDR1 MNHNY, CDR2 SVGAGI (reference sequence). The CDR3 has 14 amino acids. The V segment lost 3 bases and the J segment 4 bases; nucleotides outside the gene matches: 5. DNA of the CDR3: TGTGCCAGCAGTTATATTCCAGGGGGCACTGAAGCTTTCTTT. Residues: CASSYIPGGTEAFF.

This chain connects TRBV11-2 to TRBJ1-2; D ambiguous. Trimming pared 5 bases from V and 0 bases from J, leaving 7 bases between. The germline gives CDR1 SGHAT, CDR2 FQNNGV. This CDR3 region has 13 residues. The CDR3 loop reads CASSPMSNYGYTF. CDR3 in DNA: TGTGCCAGCAGCCCCATGTCTAACTATGGCTACACCTTC.

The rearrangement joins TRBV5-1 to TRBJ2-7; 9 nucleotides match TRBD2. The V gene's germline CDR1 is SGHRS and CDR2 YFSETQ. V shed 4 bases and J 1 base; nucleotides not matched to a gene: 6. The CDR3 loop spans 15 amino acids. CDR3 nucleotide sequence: TGCGCCAGCAGCCAAACTAGCGGGCAATCCTACGAGCAGTACTTC. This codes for CASSQTSGQSYEQYF.

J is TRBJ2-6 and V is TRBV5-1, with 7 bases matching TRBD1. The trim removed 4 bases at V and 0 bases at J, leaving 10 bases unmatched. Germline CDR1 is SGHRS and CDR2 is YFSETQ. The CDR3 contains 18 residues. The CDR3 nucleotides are TGCGCCAGCAGCCCCGGGACAGCCTGGGACTCTGGGGCCAACGTCCTGACTTTC. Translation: CASSPGTAWDSGANVLTF.

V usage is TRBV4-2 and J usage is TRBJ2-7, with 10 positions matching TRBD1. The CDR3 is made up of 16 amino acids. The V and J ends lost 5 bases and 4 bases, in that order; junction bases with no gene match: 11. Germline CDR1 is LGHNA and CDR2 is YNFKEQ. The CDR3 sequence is CASSSPGGQGRYEQYF. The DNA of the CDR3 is TGTGCCAGCAGCTCACCGGGGGGACAGGGGAGGTACGAGCAGTACTTC.

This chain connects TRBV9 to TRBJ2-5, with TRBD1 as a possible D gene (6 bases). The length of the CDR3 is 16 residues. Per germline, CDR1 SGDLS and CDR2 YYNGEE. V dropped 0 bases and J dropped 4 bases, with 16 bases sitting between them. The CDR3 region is CASSVGVGGMGETQYF. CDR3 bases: TGTGCCAGCAGCGTAGGGGTAGGGGGAATGGGAGAGACCCAGTACTTC. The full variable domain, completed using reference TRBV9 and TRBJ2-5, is DSGVTQTPKHLITATGQRVTLRCSPRSGDLSVYWYQQSLDQGLQFLIQYYNGEERAKGNILERFSAQQFPDLHSELNLSSLELGDSALYFCASSVGVGGMGETQYFGPGTRLLVL.

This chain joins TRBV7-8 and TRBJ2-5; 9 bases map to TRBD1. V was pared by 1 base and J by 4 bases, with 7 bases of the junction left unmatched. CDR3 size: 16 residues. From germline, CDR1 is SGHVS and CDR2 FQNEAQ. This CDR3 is CASSLDGTGQGETQYF. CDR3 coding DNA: TGTGCCAGCAGCTTAGATGGGACAGGGCAGGGAGAGACCCAGTACTTC.

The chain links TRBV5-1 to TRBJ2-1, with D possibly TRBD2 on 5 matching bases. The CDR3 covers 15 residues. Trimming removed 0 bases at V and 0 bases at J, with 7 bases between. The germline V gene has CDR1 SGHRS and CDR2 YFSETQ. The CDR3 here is CASSLAGSSYNEQFF. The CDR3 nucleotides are TGCGCCAGCAGCTTGGCGGGGAGCTCCTACAATGAGCAGTTCTTC. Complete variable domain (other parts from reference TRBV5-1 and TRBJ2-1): KAGVTQTPRYLIKTRGQQVTLSCSPISGHRSVSWYQQTPGQGLQFLFEYFSETQRNKGNFPGRFSGRQFSNSRSEMNVSTLELGDSALYLCASSLAGSSYNEQFFGPGTRLTVL.

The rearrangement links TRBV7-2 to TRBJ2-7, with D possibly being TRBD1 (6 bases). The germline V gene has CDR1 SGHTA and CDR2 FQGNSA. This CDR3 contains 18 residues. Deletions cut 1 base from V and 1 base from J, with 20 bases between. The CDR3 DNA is TGTGCCAGCAGCTTAGATTCCTTCACAGGGATTGTTTCCTACGAGCAGTACTTC. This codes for CASSLDSFTGIVSYEQYF. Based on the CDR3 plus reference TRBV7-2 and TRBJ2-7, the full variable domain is GAGVSQSPSNKVTEKGKDVELRCDPISGHTALYWYRQSLGQGLEFLIYFQGNSAPDKSGLPSDRFSAERTGGSVSTLTIQRTQQEDSAVYLCASSLDSFTGIVSYEQYFGPGTRLTVT.

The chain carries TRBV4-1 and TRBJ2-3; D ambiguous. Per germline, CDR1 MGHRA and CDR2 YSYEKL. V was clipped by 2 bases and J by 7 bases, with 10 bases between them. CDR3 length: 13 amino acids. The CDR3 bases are TGCGCCAGCAGCCAACTCCCCGGTCATACGCAGTATTTT. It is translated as CASSQLPGHTQYF.

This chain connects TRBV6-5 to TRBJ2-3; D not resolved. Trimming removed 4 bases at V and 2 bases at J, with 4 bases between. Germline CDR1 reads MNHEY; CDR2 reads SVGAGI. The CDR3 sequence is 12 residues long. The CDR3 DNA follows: TGTGCCAGCAGTTCCAACACAGATACGCAGTATTTT. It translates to CASSSNTDTQYF.

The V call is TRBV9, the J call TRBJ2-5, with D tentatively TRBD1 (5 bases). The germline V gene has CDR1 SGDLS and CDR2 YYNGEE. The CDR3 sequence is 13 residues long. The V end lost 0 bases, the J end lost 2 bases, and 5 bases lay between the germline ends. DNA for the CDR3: TGTGCCAGCAGCGTAGCAGGGCAAGAGACCCAGTACTTC. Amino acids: CASSVAGQETQYF.

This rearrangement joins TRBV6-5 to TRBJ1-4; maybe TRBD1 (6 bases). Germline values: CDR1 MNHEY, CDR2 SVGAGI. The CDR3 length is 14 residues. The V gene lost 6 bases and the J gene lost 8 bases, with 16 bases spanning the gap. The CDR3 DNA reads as TGTGCCAGCAGGGGGGGGGCGCGAGGGGAAAAACTGTTTTTT. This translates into CASRGGARGEKLFF.

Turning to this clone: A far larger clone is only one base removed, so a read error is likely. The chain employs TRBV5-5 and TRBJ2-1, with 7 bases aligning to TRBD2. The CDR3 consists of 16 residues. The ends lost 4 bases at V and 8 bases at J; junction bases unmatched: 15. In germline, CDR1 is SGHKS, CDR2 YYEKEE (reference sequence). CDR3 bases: TGTGCCAGCAGCCAGTCCCCCACGCGGGGGTCCGATGAGCAGTTCTTC. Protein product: CASSQSPTRGSDEQFF.

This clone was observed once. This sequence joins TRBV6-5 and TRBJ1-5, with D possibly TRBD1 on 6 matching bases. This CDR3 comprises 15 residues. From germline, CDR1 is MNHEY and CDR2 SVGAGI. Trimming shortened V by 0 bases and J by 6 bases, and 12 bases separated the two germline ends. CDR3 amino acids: CASSYSNLGGQPQHF. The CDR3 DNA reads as TGTGCCAGCAGTTACTCGAACCTAGGGGGTCAGCCCCAGCATTTT.

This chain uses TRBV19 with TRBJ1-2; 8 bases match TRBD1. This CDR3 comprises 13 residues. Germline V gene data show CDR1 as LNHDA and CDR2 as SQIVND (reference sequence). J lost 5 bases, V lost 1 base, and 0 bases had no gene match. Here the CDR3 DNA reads TGTGCCAGTAGTATAGGACAGGGGTATGGCTACACCTTC. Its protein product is CASSIGQGYGYTF.

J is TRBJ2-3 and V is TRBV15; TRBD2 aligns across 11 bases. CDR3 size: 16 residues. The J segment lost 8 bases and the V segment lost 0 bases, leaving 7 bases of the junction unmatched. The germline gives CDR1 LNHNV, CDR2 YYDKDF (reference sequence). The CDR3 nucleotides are TGTGCCACCAGCAGAGATTTAGCGGGGGGGCGGGGTACGCAGTATTTT. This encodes CATSRDLAGGRGTQYF.